This T cell receptor beta chain was documented in a study of T-cell memory formation after mild COVID-19 (dated by TCRdb to the early 2020s). With regard to the full study: TCR sequence clusters from the two donors were largely donor specific. Two young, previously healthy adult volunteers made up the cohort, one male and one female. In a couple of donors, T-cell clones that expanded and contracted after mild COVID-19 were tracked by sequencing TCRalpha and TCRbeta repertoires over time.

There are a few counts of this clonotype. Its antigen target is currently unknown. No base quality information exists; no much larger clone differs at one position. Summary of the overall study and its limitations: Contracting CD4+ clones were located mainly in the CM and EM memory subsets, whereas CD8+ clones were found to be enriched in EMRA. SARS-CoV-2 specificity of the second-wave clones peaking on day 37 was not confirmed. From day 15 to 85, contracting clones showed balanced CD4/CD8 phenotypes, whereas a second wave of clones that expanded from day 15 to 37 leaned towards CD4+. Some responding clones were detected in pre-infection memory, suggesting pre-existing cross-reactive memory T cells joined the SARS-CoV-2 response. Only a couple of mild cases were covered in the study, and larger cohorts including severe cases with pre-infection samples were considered necessary.

Sequencing took place on an Illumina NovaSeq 6000. cDNA libraries for TCRalpha and TCRbeta were prepared by 5'RACE using constant-segment primers, with sample barcodes and unique molecular identifiers added. Trizol reagent was used to extract RNA from every sample. Amplification of the libraries took two PCR steps, and the second step added a second sample barcode plus Illumina TruSeq adapters. Sequencing of the libraries was done on an Illumina NovaSeq, producing 2 x 150 bp paired-end reads. The authors' pipeline ran thus. Reads were demultiplexed and collapsed into UMI-guided consensus sequences with migec v1.2.7. Using mixcr v2.1.11, UMI consensuses were aligned to TRA and TRB V and J templates and then assembled into clonotypes. Clonotypes were classified as expanded or contracted when called significant by both edgeR and NoisET, with noise models trained on biological replicates. edgeR calls used a false discovery rate-adjusted p below 0.01 and a log2 fold-change threshold of 1. As an exploratory analysis of dynamics, PCA with hierarchical clustering was applied to max-normalized trajectories of the 1000 most abundant clonotypes. The CD4 or CD8 phenotype of responding clones was assigned using the separately sequenced CD4+ and CD8+ repertoires. The raw public data were reprocessed by TCRdb itself: fastp quality trimming at Q25, MiXCR clonotype calling, in-frame beta chains only. CDR3 protein sequences are deduplicated, and each keeps its most common genes and DNA. TCRdb, not the authors, supplied the V and J calls. In this sample the table shows a few hundred thousand distinct CDR3 sequences, about a sixth of which occur a single time. Around a fifth of the sample is taken by the ten largest.

PBMCs were isolated by Ficoll-Paque density gradient centrifugation. From the cysteine up to the phenylalanine, the CDR3 has a length of 17 residues. The only DNA kept is the CDR3, 51 bases in frame from the first base. Trimmed from V: 0 bases; trimmed from J: 0 bases; junction bases lacking a gene match: 8. The germline V gene encodes CDR1 DFQATT and CDR2 SNEGSKA (reference sequence). The V gene is TRBV20-1 and the J gene is TRBJ2-1, with 7 central nucleotides matching TRBD2. Sequenced input: PBMCs or a T cell subset sorted from them (not recorded which). This clonotype originated in a man aged 18 to 29 who had mild COVID-19 (a few samples of this study predate the infection). The sample titles of this study are shuffled in the database, so cell type and time point are left out; the donor was told from shared clones. The DNA reads as follows: TGCAGTGCTAGAGATGGACTAGGACTTTCCTCCTACAATGAGCAGTTCTTC. Translated, it reads CSARDGLGLSSYNEQFF.